The clone carrying this T cell receptor beta chain is medium-sized within its sample. The antigen is unknown. This CDR3 has 13 residues. The germline CDR1 and CDR2 sequences are WSHSY and SAAADI. V lost 8 bases and J 1 base, leaving 12 bases between the germline ends. The repertoire was sequenced with immunoSEQ multiplex PCR; TCRdb's copy has only in-frame clones and lacks some. The sample lists about 51,000 clones; roughly 73% were seen once. The data belong to a study of early stage breast cancer tumors. Study outcomes and limitations: Enriched TCRB sequences shared across patients were mostly commonly generated sequences. Tumor and normal breast were distinguished via blood comparison in about 85% of the 16 patients.

Material: blood. The TCR was taken from a person aged 40-50 years with breast cancer. This chain joins TRBV10-2 and TRBJ2-7; D is unresolved. The CDR3, as DNA: TGCGCCAGCGTAGGCGTCGATTCCTACGAGCAGTACTTC. It specifies CASVGVDSYEQYF.